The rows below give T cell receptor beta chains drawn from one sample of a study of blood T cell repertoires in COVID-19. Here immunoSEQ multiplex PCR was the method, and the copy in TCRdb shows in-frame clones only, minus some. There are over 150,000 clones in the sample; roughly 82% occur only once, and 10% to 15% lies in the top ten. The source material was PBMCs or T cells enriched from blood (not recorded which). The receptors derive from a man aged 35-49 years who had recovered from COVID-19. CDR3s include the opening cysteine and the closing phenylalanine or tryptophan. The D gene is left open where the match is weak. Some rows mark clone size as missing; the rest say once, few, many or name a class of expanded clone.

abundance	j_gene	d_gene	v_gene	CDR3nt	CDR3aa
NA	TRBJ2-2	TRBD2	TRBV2	TGTGCCAGCAGGGATCTAGCGGGAGGAAGGACCGGGGAGCTGTTTTTT	CASRDLAGGRTGELFF
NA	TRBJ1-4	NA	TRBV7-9	TGTGCCAGCAGCTTAGCGGGGGGTACTAATGAAAAACTGTTTTTT	CASSLAGGTNEKLFF
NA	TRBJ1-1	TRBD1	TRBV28	TGTGCCAGCAGTTGGGAATACAGGGGATGGGAAAACACTGAAGCTTTCTTT	CASSWEYRGWENTEAFF
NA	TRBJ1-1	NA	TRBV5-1	TGCGCCAGCAGCTTGGCCGCGGTTGCTAACACTGAAGCTTTCTTT	CASSLAAVANTEAFF
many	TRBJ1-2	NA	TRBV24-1	TGTGCCACCAGTGTTGGGGGCGGCTATGGCTACACCTTC	CATSVGGGYGYTF
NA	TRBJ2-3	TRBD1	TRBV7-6	TGTGCCAGCAGTTTGGGACAGAGCACAGATACGCAGTATTTT	CASSLGQSTDTQYF
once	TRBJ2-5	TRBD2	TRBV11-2	TGTGCCAGCAGCCTTAGCGGGCTGGAGACCCAGTACTTC	CASSLSGLETQYF
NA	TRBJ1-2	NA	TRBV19	TGTGCCAGTAGACCCGGGGAAGGAACGAAGGGCTACACCTTC	CASRPGEGTKGYTF
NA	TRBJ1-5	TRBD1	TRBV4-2	TGTGCCAGCAGCCAGGGGGGTGGAGGGGGCCCGGATCAGCCCCAGCATTTT	CASSQGGGGGPDQPQHF
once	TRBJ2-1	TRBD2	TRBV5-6	TGTGCCAGCAGCTTAGGACTAGCGGAAGTCAATGAGCAGTTCTTC	CASSLGLAEVNEQFF
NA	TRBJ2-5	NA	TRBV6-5	TGTGCCAGCAGTTACTCTCGGACTACAGAGACCCAGTACTTC	CASSYSRTTETQYF
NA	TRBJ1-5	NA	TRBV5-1	TGCGCCAGCAGCCTCGCCGGAGGTTCTCAGCCCCAGCATTTT	CASSLAGGSQPQHF
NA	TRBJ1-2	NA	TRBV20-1	TGCTTGGGGGGGGGAATCTATGGCTACACCTTC	CLGGGIYGYTF
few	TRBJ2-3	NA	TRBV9	TGTGCCAGCAGCGTAGCGCGTAGTTCTCACAGAGATACGCAGTATTTT	CASSVARSSHRDTQYF
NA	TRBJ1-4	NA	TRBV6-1	TGTGCCAGCAGTGCCTCCGGTTCGGGGAGGGTAACTAATGAAAAACTGTTTTTT	CASSASGSGRVTNEKLFF
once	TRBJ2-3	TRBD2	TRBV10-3	TGTGCCATCAGTGAGTCTTACCGGACTAGCGGATACACAGATACGCAGTATTTT	CAISESYRTSGYTDTQYF
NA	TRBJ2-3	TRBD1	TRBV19	TGTGCCAGTAGCCCCAGGACAGGGCCGGGGGATACGCAGTATTTT	CASSPRTGPGDTQYF
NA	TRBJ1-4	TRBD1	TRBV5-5	TGTGCCAGCAGCTTGGACAGGGGAGCAACTAATGAAAAACTGTTTTTT	CASSLDRGATNEKLFF
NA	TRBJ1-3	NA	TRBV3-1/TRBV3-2	TGTGCCAGCAGCCGGACCGCGGGGGGAAACACCATATATTTT	CASSRTAGGNTIYF
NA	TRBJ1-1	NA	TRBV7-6	TGTGCCAGCAGCGGTTTGGGGGGGAACACTGAAGCTTTCTTT	CASSGLGGNTEAFF
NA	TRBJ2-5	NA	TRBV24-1	TGTGCCACCAGTGATGGCCATGGAGAGACCCAGTACTTC	CATSDGHGETQYF
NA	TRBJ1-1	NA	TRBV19	TGTGCCAGTAGTCAAAGGGGGAACACTGAAGCTTTCTTT	CASSQRGNTEAFF
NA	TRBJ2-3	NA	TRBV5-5	TGTGCCAGCGAGCGGAGCACAGATACGCAGTATTTT	CASERSTDTQYF
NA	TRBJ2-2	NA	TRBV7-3	TGTGCCAGCAGCTTAGGTGGGAGGAGTACCGGGGAGCTGTTTTTT	CASSLGGRSTGELFF
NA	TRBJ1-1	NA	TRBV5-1	TGCGCCAGCAGCTCGGGACAGAACACTGAAGCTTTCTTT	CASSSGQNTEAFF
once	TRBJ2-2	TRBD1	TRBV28	TGTGCCAGCAGTCTACCGGGACAGGGAGCGGTAGGGGAGCTGTTTTTT	CASSLPGQGAVGELFF
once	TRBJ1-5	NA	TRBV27	TGTGCCAGCAGTTTATATCAGGGCGAGCAGCCCCAGCATTTT	CASSLYQGEQPQHF
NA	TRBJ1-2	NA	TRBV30	TGTGCCTGGAGTGTGACTACAGGGAATGGCTACACCTTC	CAWSVTTGNGYTF
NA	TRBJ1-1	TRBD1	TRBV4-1	TGCGCCAGCAGCCCCCAACCTCCGACAGGGGCGAACACTGAAGCTTTCTTT	CASSPQPPTGANTEAFF
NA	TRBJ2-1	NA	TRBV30	TGTGCCTGGAGTAACATTAACAATGAGCAGTTCTTC	CAWSNINNEQFF
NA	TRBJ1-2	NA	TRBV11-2	TGTGCCAGCAGCTTGGGCAGGGTTGACTATGGCTACACCTTC	CASSLGRVDYGYTF
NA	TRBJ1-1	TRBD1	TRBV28	TGTGCCAGCAGTTTACAACGACAGGGAAACACTGAAGCTTTCTTT	CASSLQRQGNTEAFF
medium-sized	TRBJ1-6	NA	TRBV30	TGTGCCTGGAGACGACCCCGGAGTTCACCCCTCCACTTT	CAWRRPRSSPLHF
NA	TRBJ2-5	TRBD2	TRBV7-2	TGTGCCAGCAGCTTAGGAGGACTAGAAAACCAGTACTTC	CASSLGGLENQYF
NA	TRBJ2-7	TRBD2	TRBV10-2	TGCGCCAGCAGAGAACTAGCGGGAGGAACCTACGAGCAGTACTTC	CASRELAGGTYEQYF
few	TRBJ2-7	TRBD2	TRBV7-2	TGTGCCAGCAGCGCACGGGGACTAGCGGGGGGCCACGGGCAGTACTTC	CASSARGLAGGHGQYF
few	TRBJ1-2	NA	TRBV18	TGTGCCAGCTCACCGGACATGCGGAGTGGCTACACCTTC	CASSPDMRSGYTF
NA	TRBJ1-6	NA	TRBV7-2	TGTGCCAGCAGCTTAGGAGGGTGGGTTTCACCCCTCCACTTT	CASSLGGWVSPLHF
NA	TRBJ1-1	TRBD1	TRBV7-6	TGTGCCAGCAGCTACACAGGGGCTACGAACACTGAAGCTTTCTTT	CASSYTGATNTEAFF
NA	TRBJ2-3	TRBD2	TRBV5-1	TGCGCCAGCAGCCATGGGACTAGCGGGTTCGTATCCGATACGCAGTATTTT	CASSHGTSGFVSDTQYF
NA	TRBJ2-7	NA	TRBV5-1	TGCGCCAGCAGCGGGGGGTGGCTCGAGCAGTACTTC	CASSGGWLEQYF
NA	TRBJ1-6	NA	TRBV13	TGTGCCAGCAGCTTCCGCGGGCAGGTCCTTGCTTCACCCCTCCACTTT	CASSFRGQVLASPLHF
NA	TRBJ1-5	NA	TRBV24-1	TGTGCCACTCAGAACCTCTGGAATCAGCCCCAGCATTTT	CATQNLWNQPQHF
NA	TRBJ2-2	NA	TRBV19	TGTGCCAGTAGGCCTCTCGGGGGGAACACCGGGGAGCTGTTTTTT	CASRPLGGNTGELFF
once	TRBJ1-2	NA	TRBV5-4	TGTGCCAGCAGCTTAGACCGGGATTGGGGCTACACCTTC	CASSLDRDWGYTF